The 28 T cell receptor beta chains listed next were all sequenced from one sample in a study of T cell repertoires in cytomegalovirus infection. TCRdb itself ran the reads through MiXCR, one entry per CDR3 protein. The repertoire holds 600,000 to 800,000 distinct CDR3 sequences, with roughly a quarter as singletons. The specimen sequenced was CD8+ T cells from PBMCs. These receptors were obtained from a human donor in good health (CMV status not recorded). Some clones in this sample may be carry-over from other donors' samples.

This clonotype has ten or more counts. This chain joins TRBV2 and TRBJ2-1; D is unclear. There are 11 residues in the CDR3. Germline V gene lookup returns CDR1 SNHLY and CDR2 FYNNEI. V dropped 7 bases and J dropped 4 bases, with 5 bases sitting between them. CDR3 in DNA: TGTGCCAGCATCTTATACAATGAGCAGTTCTTC. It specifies CASILYNEQFF. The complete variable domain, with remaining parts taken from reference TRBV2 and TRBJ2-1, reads EPEVTQTPSHQVTQMGQEVILRCVPISNHLYFYWYRQILGQKVEFLVSFYNNEISEKSEIFDDQFSVERPDGSNFTLKIRSTKLEDSAMYFCASILYNEQFFGPGTRLTVL.

CDR3 residues: CASQADGSSYNEQFF. CDR3 nucleotide sequence: TGTGCCAGCCAAGCAGACGGAAGCTCCTACAATGAGCAGTTCTTC. The chain uses TRBV28 and TRBJ2-1; D call uncertain. The CDR3 has 15 residues. The V gene lost 8 bases and the J gene lost 0 bases, with 14 bases spanning the gap. CDR1 and CDR2 (germline): MDHEN, SYDVKM.

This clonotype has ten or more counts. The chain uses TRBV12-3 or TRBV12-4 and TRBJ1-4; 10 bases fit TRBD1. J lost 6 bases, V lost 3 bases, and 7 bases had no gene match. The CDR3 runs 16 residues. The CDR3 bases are TGTGCCAGCAGTTTCCCTGACAGGGGGCGCGATGAAAAACTGTTTTTT. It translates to CASSFPDRGRDEKLFF.

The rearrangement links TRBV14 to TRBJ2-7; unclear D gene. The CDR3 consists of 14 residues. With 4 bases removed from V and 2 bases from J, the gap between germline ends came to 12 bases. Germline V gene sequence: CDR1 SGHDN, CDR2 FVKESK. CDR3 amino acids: CASSPQHFPYEQYF. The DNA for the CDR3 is TGTGCCAGCAGCCCTCAGCATTTTCCCTACGAGCAGTACTTC. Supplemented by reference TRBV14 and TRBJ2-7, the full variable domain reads EAGVTQFPSHSVIEKGQTVTLRCDPISGHDNLYWYRRVMGKEIKFLLHFVKESKQDESGMPNNRFLAERTGGTYSTLKVQPAELEDSGVYFCASSPQHFPYEQYFGPGTRLTVT.

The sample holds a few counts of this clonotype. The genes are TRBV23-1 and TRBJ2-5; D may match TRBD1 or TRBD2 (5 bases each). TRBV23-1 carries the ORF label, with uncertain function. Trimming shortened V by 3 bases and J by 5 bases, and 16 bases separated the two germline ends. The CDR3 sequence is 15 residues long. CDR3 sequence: CASSQGRFKEETQYF. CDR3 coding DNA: TGCGCCAGCAGTCAGGGACGGTTCAAGGAGGAGACCCAGTACTTC.

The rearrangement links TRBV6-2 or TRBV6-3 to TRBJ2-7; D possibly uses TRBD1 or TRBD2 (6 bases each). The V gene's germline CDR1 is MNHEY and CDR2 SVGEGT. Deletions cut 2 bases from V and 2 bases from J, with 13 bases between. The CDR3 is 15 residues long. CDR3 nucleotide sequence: TGTGCCAGCAGTTACAACGGGGGCCCCCCCTACGAGCAGTACGTC. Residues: CASSYNGGPPYEQYV.

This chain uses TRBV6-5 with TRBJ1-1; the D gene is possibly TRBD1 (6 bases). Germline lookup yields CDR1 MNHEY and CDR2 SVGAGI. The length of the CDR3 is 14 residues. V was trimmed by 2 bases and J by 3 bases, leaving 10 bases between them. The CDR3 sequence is CASSYNRVYTEAFF. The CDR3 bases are TGTGCCAGCAGTTACAACAGGGTTTACACTGAAGCTTTCTTT.

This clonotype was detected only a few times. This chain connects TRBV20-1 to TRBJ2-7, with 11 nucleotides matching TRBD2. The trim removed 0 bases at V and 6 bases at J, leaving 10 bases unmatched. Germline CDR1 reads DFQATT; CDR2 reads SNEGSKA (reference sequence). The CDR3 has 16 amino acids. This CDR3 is CSARDVVAGGPGEQYF. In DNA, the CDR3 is TGCAGTGCTAGAGATGTAGTAGCGGGGGGGCCCGGCGAGCAGTACTTC.

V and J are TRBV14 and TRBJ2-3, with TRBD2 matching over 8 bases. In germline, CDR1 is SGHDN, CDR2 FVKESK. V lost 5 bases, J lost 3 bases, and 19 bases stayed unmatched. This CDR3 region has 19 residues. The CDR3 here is CASSSISGTRIFETDTQYF. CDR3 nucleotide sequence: TGTGCCAGCAGCTCAATATCCGGGACTAGGATCTTTGAGACAGATACGCAGTATTTT.

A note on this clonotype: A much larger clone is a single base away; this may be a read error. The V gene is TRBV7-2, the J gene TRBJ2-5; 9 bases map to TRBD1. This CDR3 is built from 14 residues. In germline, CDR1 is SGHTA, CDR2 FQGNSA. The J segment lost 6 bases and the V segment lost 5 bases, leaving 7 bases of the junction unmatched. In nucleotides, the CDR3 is TGTACCAGCAGCGGTGGGACAGGGCGAAAGACCCAGTACTTC. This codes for CTSSGGTGRKTQYF. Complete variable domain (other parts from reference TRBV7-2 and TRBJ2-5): GAGVSQSPSNKVTEKGKDVELRCDPISGHTALYWYRQSLGQGLEFLIYFQGNSAPDKSGLPSDRFSAERTGGSVSTLTIQRTQQEDSAVYLCTSSGGTGRKTQYFGPGTRLLVL.

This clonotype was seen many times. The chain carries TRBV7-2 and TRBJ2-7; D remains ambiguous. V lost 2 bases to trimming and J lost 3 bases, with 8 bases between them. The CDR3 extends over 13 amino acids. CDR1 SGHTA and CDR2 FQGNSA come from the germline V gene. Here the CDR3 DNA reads TGTGCCAGCAGCTTATTTCCTGGCTACGAGCAGTACTTC. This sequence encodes CASSLFPGYEQYF.

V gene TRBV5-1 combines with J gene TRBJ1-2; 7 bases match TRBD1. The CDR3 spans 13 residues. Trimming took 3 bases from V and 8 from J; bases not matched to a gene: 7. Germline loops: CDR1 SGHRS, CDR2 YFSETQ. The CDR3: CASSSGTEYGYTF. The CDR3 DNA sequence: TGCGCCAGCAGCTCCGGGACAGAGTACGGCTACACCTTC.

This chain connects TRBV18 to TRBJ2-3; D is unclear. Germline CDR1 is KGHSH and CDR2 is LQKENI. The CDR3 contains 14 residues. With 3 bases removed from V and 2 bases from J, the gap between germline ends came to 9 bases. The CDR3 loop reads CASSPLGFTDTQYF. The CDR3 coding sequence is TGTGCCAGCTCACCGCTTGGTTTCACAGATACGCAGTATTTT.

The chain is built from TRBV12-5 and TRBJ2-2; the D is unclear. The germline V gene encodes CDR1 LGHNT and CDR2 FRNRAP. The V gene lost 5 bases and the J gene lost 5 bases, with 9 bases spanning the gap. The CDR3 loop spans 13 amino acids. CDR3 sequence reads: CASGPHPTGELFF. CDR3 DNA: TGTGCTAGTGGTCCCCACCCGACCGGGGAGCTGTTTTTT.

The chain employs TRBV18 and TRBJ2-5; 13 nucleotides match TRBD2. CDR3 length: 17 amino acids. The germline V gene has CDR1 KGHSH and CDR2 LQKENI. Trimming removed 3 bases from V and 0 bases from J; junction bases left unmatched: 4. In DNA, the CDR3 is TGTGCCAGCTCACCGGGACTAGCGGGGCGGTACCAAGAGACCCAGTACTTC. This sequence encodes CASSPGLAGRYQETQYF.

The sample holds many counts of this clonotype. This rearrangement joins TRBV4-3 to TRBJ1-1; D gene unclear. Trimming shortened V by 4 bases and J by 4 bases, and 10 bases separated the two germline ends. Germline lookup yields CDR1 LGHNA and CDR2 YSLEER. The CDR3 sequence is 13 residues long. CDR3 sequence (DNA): TGCGCCAGCAGCCCCCACTTGGGCACTGAAGCTTTCTTT. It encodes CASSPHLGTEAFF.

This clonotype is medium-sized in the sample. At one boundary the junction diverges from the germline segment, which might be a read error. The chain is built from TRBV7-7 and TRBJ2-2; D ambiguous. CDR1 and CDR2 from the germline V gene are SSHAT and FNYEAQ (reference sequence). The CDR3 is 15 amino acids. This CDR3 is CASSLGSGGTGELFF. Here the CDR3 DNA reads TGTGCTAGCAGCTTAGGCTCAGGTGGCACCGGGGAGCTGTTTTTT.

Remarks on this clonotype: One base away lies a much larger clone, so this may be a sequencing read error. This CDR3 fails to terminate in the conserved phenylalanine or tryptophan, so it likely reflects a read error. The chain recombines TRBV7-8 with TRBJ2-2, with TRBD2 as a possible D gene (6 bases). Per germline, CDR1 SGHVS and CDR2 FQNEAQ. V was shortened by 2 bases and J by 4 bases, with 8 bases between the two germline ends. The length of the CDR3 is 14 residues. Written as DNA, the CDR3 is TGTGCCAGCAGCTTAACGGGGGTCACCGGGGAGCTGTTTCTT. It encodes CASSLTGVTGELFL.

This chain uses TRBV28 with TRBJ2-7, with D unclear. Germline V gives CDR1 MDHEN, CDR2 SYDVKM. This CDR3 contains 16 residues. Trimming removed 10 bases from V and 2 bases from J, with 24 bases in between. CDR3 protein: CAISSSAQVIPYEQYF. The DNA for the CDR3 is TGTGCCATCTCAAGTTCCGCCCAGGTAATCCCCTACGAGCAGTACTTC.

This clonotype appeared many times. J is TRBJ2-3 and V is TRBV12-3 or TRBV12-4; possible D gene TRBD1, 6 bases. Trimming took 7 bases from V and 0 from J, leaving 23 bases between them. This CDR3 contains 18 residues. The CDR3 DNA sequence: TGTGCCAGCACTTTCTCCGTGGTAGACAGGACAAGCACAGATACGCAGTATTTT. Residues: CASTFSVVDRTSTDTQYF.

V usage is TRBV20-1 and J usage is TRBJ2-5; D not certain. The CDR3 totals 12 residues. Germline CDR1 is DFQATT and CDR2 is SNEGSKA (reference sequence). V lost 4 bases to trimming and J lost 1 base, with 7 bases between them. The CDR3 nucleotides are TGCAGTGCTAACCTGTTCCAAGAGACCCAGTACTTC. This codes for CSANLFQETQYF.

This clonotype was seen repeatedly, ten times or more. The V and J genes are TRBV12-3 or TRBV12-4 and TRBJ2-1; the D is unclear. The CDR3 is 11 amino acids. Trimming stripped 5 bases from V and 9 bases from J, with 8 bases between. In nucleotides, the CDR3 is TGTGCCAGCAGTCCGACCGGTGAGCAGTTCTTC. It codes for CASSPTGEQFF.

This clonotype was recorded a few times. The DNA for the CDR3 is TGTGCCAGCAGCCCCTCTAGCGGGGGATACCAAGAGACCCAGTACTTC. It is translated as CASSPSSGGYQETQYF. The J gene is TRBJ2-5, the V gene TRBV2, with 10 bases aligning to TRBD2. Germline CDR1 reads SNHLY; CDR2 reads FYNNEI. CDR3 length: 16 residues. V was pared by 6 bases and J by 0 bases, with 7 bases of the junction left unmatched.

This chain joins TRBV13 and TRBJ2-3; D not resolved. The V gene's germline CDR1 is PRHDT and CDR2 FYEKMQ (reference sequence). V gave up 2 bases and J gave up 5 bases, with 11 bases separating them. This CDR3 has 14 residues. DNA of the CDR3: TGTGCCAGCAGCTTATTAGGGATAGAAGATACGCAGTATTTT. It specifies CASSLLGIEDTQYF. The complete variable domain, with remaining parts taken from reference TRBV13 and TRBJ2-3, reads AAGVIQSPRHLIKEKRETATLKCYPIPRHDTVYWYQQGPGQDPQFLISFYEKMQSDKGSIPDRFSAQQFSDYHSELNMSSLELGDSALYFCASSLLGIEDTQYFGPGTRLTVL.

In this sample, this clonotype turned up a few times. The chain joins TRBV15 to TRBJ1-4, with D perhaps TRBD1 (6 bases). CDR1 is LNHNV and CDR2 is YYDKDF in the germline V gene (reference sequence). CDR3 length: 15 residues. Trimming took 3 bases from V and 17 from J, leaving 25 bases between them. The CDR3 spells CATSSDRQLMKNRFF. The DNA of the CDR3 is TGTGCCACCAGCAGTGACAGGCAACTAATGAAAAATCGTTTTTTT.

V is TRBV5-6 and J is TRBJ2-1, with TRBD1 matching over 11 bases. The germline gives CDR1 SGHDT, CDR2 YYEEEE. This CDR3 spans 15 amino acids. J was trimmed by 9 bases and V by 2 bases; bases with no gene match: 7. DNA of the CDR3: TGTGCCAGCAGCTTCGGGACAGGGGGTCTTCGTGAGCAGTTCTTC. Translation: CASSFGTGGLREQFF.

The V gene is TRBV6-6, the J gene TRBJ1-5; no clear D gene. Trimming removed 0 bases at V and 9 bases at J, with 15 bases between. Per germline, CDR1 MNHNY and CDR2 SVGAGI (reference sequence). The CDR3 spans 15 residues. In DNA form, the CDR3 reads TGTGCCAGCAGTTACTCGACCCCCGAAGGGCGGCCCCAGCATTTT. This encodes CASSYSTPEGRPQHF.

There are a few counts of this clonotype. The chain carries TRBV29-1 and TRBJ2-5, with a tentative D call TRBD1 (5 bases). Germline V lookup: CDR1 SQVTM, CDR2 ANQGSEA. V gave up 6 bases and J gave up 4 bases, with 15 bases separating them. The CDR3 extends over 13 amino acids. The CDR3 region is CSVPGLGRETQYF. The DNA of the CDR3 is TGCAGCGTCCCCGGGCTGGGGCGAGAGACCCAGTACTTC.